This T cell receptor (beta chain) derives from a study of T cells after yellow fever vaccination. V was shortened by 1 base and J by 13 bases, with 10 bases between the two germline ends. The CDR3 contains 11 residues. Germline-derived CDR1 and CDR2 are SGHAT and FQNNGV. Findings and limits, study-wide: Sorted repertoires could include abundant contaminating clonotypes from bulk cells. Post-booster repertoires again held most primary-vaccination clones (roughly 96% CD4, over 80% CD8).

A remark on this clonotype: Its antigen is not identified.

5'RACE template switching produced TCR cDNA carrying a universal primer site and UMIs. Each CDR3 protein is one row after TCRdb ran MiXCR on the 5' RACE reads. The table records 99,000 or so distinct CDR3 sequences, approximately 5.5% of them present only once. Sequencing used CD8+ T cells sorted from PBMCs, obtained 10 days after the yellow fever booster vaccination. The TCR originated in a man younger than 35 who received the YFV17D yellow fever vaccine. The chain recombines TRBV11-2 with TRBJ2-5; D may be TRBD1 or TRBD2 (5 bases each). CDR3: CASSLGGAPYF. In DNA, the CDR3 is TGTGCCAGCAGCTTAGGAGGGGCCCCGTACTTC.